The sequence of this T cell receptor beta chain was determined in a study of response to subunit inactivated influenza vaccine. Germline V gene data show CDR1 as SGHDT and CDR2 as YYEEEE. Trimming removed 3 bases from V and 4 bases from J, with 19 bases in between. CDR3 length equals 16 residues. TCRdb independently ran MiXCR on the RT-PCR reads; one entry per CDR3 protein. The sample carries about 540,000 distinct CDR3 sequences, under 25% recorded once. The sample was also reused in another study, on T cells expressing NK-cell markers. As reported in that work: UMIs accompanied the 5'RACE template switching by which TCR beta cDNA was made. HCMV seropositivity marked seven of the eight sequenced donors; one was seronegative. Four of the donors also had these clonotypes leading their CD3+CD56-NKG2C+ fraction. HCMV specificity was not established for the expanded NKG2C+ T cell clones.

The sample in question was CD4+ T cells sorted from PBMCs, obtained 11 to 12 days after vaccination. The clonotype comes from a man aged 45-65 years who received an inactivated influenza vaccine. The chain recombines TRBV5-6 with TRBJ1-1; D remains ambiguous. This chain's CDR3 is CASSSMRREHGTEAFF. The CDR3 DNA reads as TGTGCCAGCAGCTCCATGCGGAGGGAACATGGCACTGAAGCTTTCTTT.